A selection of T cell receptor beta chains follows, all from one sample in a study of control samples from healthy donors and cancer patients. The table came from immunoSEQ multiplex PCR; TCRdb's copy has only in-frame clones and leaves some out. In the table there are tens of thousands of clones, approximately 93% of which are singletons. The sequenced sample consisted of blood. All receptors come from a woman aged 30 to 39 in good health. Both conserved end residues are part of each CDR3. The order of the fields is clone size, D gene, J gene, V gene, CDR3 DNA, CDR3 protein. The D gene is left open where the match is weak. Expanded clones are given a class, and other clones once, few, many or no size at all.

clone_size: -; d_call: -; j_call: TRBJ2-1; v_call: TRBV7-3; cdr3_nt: TGTGCCAGCAGCAACCCCGGGGGGCCTAAATACAATGAGCAGTTCTTC; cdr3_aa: CASSNPGGPKYNEQFF
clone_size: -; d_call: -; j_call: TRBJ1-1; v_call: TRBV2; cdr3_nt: TGTGCCAGCAGCTTGGAACAGGGGAACACTGAAGCTTTCTTT; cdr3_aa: CASSLEQGNTEAFF
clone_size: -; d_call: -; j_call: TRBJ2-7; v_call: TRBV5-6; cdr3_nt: TGTGCCAGCAGCTTGCGAGGAAAAACCTTATACGAGCAGTACTTC; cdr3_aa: CASSLRGKTLYEQYF
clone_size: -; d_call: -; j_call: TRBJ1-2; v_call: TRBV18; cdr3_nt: TGTGCCAGCTCAGTGTCCGAAGCTAACTATGGCTACACCTTC; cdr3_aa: CASSVSEANYGYTF
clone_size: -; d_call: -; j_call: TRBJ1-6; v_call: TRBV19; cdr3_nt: TGTGCCAGTAGTGCCACCAGGGATCGTAATTCACCCCTCCACTTT; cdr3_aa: CASSATRDRNSPLHF
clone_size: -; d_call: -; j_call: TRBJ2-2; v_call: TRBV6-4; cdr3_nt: TGTGCCAGCAGCAGACTAGGAGGCACCGGGGAGCTGTTTTTT; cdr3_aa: CASSRLGGTGELFF
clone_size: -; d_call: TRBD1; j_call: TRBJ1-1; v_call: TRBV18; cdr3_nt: TGTGCCAGCAAACGGGACAGGGGAATTACTGAAGCTTTCTTT; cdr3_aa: CASKRDRGITEAFF
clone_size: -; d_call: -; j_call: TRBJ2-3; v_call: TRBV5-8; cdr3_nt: TGTGCCAGCAGCTTGAAGGGGGCAGATACGCAGTATTTT; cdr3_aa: CASSLKGADTQYF
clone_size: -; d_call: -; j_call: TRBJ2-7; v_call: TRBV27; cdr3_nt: TGTGCCAGCAGTTTATCCTCAGGGGACCAATACGAGCAGTACTTC; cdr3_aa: CASSLSSGDQYEQYF
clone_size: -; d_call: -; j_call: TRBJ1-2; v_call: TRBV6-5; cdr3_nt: TGTGCCAGCAGTTACGGTCGCGGGGGAGGCTACACCTTC; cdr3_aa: CASSYGRGGGYTF
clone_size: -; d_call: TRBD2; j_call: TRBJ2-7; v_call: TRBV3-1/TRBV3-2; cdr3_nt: TGTGCCAGCAGCCAAGGCGAATTACTAGCGGGAATCTACGAGCAGTACTTC; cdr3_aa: CASSQGELLAGIYEQYF
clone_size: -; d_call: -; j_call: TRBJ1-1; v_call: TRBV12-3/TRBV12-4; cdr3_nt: TGTGCCAGCAGTTTCTTATCAGGGTCAGCTTTCTTT; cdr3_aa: CASSFLSGSAFF
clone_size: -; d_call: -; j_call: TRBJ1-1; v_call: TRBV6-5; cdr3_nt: TGTGCCAGCAATGGGGGAGACACTGAAGCTTTCTTT; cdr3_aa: CASNGGDTEAFF
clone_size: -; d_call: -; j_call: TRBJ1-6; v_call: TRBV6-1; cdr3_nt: TGTGCCAGCAGTGAAAATGGGAATTCACCCCTCCACTTT; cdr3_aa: CASSENGNSPLHF
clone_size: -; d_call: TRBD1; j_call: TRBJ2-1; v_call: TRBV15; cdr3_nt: TGTGCCACCAGCAGAGCGGTTGGGACAGGGGTCGGTGAGCAGTTCTTC; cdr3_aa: CATSRAVGTGVGEQFF
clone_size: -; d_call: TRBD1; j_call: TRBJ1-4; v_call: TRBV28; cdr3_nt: TGTGCCAGCAGTTTATATCAGACAGGGGGGTATGAAAAACTGTTTTTT; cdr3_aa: CASSLYQTGGYEKLFF
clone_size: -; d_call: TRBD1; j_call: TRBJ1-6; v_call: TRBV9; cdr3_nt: TGTGCCAGCAGCCCCGGGACAGGGGGTGCATATAATTCACCCCTCCACTTT; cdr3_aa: CASSPGTGGAYNSPLHF
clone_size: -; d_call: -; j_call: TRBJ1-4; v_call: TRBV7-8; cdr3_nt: TGTGCCAGCAGCTTCGGTTCTGCAACTAATGAAAAACTGTTTTTT; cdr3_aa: CASSFGSATNEKLFF
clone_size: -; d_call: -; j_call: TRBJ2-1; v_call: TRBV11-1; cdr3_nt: TGTGCCAGCAGCTTAGGCGGACTTAGCTCCTACAATGAGCAGTTCTTC; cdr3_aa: CASSLGGLSSYNEQFF
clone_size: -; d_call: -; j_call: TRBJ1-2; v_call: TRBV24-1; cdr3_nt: TGTGCCACCAGTGATCCGGCTTCGGCTAACTATGGCTACACCTTC; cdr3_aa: CATSDPASANYGYTF
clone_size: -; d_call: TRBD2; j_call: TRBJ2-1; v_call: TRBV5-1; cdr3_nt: TGCGCCAGCAGCCCATCTAGCGGGAATTACAATGAGCAGTTCTTC; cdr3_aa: CASSPSSGNYNEQFF
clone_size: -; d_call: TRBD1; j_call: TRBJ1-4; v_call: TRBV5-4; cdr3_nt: TGTGCCAGCAGCTCGGGACAGGGGAATATGGCAACTAATGAAAAACTGTTTTTT; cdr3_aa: CASSSGQGNMATNEKLFF
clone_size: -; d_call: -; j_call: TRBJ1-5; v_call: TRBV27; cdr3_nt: TGTGCCAGCCGAATGGGCAATCAGCCCCAGCATTTT; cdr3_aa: CASRMGNQPQHF
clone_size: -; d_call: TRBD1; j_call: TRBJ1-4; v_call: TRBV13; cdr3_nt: TGTGCCAGCAGCTTAGCTCAACCCGGACAGGCGGATGATGAAAAACTGTTTTTT; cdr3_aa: CASSLAQPGQADDEKLFF
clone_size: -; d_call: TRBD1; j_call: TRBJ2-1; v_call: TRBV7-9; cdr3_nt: TGTGCCAGCAGCTTAGTTGGGGACAGAAACAAGTTCTTC; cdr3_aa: CASSLVGDRNKFF
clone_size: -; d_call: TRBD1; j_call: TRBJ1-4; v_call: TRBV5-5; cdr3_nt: TGTGCCAGCAGCCCGACCCCGACAGGGCGGAATGAAAAACTGTTTTTT; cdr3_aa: CASSPTPTGRNEKLFF
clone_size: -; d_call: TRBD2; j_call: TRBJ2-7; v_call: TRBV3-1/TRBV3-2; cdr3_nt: TGTGCCAGCAGCCCCCCCGGGACTAGCGGGCAGCAGTACTTC; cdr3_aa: CASSPPGTSGQQYF
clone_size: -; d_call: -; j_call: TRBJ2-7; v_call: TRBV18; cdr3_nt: TGTGCCAGCTCACCACGCGAGGCGACCTACGAGCAGTACTTC; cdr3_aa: CASSPREATYEQYF
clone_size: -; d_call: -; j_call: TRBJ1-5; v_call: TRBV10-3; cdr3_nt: TGTGCCATCAGTGAGTCGCAGGGGATCCAGCCCCAGCATTTT; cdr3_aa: CAISESQGIQPQHF
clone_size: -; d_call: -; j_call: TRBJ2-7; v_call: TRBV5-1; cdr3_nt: TGCGCCAGCAGCCCGCAACCGGGACTCAACTCCTACGAGCAGTACTTC; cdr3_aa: CASSPQPGLNSYEQYF
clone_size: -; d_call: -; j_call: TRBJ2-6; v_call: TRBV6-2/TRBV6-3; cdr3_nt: TGTGCCAGCAGTTCCGCTGGGGCCAACGTCCTGACTTTC; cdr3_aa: CASSSAGANVLTF
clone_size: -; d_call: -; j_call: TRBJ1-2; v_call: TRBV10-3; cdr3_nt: TGTGCCATCAGTGATCCAATCGAACCCTATGGCTACACCTTC; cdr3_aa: CAISDPIEPYGYTF
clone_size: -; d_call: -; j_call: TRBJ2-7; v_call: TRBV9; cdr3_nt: TGTGCCAGCAGCCCGGCCCTCGTTCTTAGCGCCCCCTACGAGCAGTACTTC; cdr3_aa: CASSPALVLSAPYEQYF
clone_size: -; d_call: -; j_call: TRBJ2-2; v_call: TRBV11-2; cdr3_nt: TGTGCCAGCAGCTCTCATCTGTCCGGGGAGCTGTTTTTT; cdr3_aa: CASSSHLSGELFF
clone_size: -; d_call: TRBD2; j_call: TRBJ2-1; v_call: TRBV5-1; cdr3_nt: TGCGCCAGCAGCTGGGGAGGTACTAGCGGGAACTACAATGAGCAGTTCTTC; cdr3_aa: CASSWGGTSGNYNEQFF
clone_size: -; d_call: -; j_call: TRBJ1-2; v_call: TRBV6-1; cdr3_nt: TGTGCCAGCAGTGACCGTGGGGGGGCTAACTATGGCTACACCTTC; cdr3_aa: CASSDRGGANYGYTF
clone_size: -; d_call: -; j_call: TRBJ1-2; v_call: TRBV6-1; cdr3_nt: TGTGCCAGCAGTGAAGCAGGAAACTATGGCTACACCTTC; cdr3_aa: CASSEAGNYGYTF
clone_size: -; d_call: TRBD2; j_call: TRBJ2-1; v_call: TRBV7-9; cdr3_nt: TGTGCCAGCAGCCCCTCTAGCGGGGTTAGCTACAATGAGCAGTTCTTC; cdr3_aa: CASSPSSGVSYNEQFF
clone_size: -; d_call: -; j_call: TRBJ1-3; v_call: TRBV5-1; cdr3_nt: TGCGCCAGCAGCCTAACCCCCCTCCAGGTCTCTGGAAACACCATATATTTT; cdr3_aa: CASSLTPLQVSGNTIYF
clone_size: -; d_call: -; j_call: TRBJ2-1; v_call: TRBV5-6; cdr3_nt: TGTGCCAGCAGCTTAGGTAATGAGCAGTTCTTC; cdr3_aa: CASSLGNEQFF
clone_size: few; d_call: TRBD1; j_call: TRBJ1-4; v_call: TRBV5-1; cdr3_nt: TGCGCCAGCGGATTCGGGACAGATGACGAAAAACTGTTTTTT; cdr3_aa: CASGFGTDDEKLFF
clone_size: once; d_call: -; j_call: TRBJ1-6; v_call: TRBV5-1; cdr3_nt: TGCGCCAGCAGCTTTGAAACAGGGAATTCACCCCTCCACTTT; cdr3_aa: CASSFETGNSPLHF
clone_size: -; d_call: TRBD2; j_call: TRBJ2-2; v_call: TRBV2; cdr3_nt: TGTGCCAGCAGAGATTTAGCGGGAGGAATCGCCGGGGAGCTGTTTTTT; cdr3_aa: CASRDLAGGIAGELFF
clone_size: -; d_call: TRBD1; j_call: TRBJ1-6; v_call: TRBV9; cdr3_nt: TGTGCCAGCAGCGCCCGGACAGGAAATTCACCCCTCCACTTT; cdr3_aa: CASSARTGNSPLHF
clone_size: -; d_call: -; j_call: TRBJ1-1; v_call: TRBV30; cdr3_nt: TGTGCCTGGAGTCCCGGACAGCAGAACACTGAAGCTTTCTTT; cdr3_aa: CAWSPGQQNTEAFF
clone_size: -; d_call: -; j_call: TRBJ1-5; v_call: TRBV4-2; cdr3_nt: TGTGCCAGCAGCCAGGGGACTGTCGGCAATCAGCCCCAGCATTTT; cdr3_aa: CASSQGTVGNQPQHF
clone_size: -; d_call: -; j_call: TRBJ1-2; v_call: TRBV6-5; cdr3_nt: TGTGCCAGCAGCCGACAGGCGGAACTCTATGGCTACACCTTC; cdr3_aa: CASSRQAELYGYTF
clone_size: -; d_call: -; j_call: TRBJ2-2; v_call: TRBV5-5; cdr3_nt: TGTGCCAGCAGCTTCCCCGGGGAGCTGTTTTTT; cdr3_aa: CASSFPGELFF
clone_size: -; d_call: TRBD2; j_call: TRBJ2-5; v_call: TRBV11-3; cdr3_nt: TGTGCCAGCAGCTTAGGGGGACTAGTGAGAGAGACCCAGTACTTC; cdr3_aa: CASSLGGLVRETQYF
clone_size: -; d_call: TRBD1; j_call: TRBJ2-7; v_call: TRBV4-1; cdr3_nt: TGCGCCAGCAGCCAAGGAGAGGGGGCAACCTACGAGCAGTACTTC; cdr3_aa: CASSQGEGATYEQYF
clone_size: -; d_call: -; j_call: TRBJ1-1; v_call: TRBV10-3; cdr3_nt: TGTGCCATCAGTGAGTCGAAGGGGATGAACACTGAAGCTTTCTTT; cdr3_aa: CAISESKGMNTEAFF
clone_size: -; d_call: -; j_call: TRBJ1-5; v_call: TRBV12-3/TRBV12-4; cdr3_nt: TGTGCCAGCAGTCTCCCCCCCCAGCATTTT; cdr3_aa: CASSLPPQHF
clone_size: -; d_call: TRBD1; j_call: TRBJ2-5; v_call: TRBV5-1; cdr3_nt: TGCGCCAGCAGCTGGACAGGGGAAGAGACCCAGTACTTC; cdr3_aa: CASSWTGEETQYF
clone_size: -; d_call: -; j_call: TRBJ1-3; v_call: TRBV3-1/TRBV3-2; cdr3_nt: TGTGCCAGCAGCCAGGAGCAGGGGACCGGAAACACCATATATTTT; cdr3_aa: CASSQEQGTGNTIYF
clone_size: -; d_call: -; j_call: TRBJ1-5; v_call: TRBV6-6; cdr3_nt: TGTGCCAGCAGTAAAGACAATGAGGGCCAGCCCCAGCATTTT; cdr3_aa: CASSKDNEGQPQHF
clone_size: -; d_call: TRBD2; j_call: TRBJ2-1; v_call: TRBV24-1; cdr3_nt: TGTGCCACCAGTGATTTGACCGCGGGAGAAGGCGATGAGCAGTTCTTC; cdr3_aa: CATSDLTAGEGDEQFF
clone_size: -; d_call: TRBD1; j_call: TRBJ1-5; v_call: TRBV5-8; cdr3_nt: TGTGCCAGCAAACGCCGGGACAGGGGCTACTATAGCAATCAGCCCCAGCATTTT; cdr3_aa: CASKRRDRGYYSNQPQHF
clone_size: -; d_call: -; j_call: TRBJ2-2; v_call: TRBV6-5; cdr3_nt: TGTGCCAGCAGTTACAAGAACACCGGGGAGCTGTTTTTT; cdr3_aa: CASSYKNTGELFF
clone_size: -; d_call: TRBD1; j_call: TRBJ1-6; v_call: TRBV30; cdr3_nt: TGTGCCTGGAGTCAGGGGGCGCGGTCACCCCTCCACTTT; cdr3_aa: CAWSQGARSPLHF